Listed below are T cell receptor beta chains from one sample, sequenced in a study of read filtering for tumor transcriptome and immune sequencing. TCRdb reprocessed the reads with MiXCR, giving one entry per CDR3 protein. The data show about 57,000 distinct CDR3 sequences, roughly 19% seen once. Sequencing was done on a sample of a population of CD138-negative cells sorted from bone marrow. The receptors were sampled from a donor at least 40 years old with multiple myeloma. Each CDR3 is given with its conserved first and last residue. The order of the fields is clone size, CDR3 length, V gene, J gene, D gene, CDR3 DNA, CDR3 protein. The D gene is left open where the match is weak. Clone size is shown for a subset of rows, as once, few, many or a class of expanded clone.

>many|16|TRBV5-5|TRBJ2-3|NA
TGTGCCAGCAGCTCCCTTGAGTTAGGGGCCGCAGATACGCAGTATTTT
CASSSLELGAADTQYF
>NA|11|TRBV20-1|TRBJ2-5|NA
TGCAGTGCTAGCGGGATAGAGACCCAGTACTTC
CSASGIETQYF
>many|14|TRBV3-1|TRBJ2-5|NA
TGTGCCAGCACCAAACCAGGTGTACGGGAGACCCAGTACTTC
CASTKPGVRETQYF
>few|16|TRBV18|TRBJ2-5|TRBD1
TGTGCCAGCTCAACGGCACGGACAGGGGCCCCGGAGACCCAGTACTTC
CASSTARTGAPETQYF
>many|16|TRBV20-1|TRBJ2-1|NA
TGCAGTGCTAGAGACGGGCGGCGGAAGGGCTACAATGAGCAGTTCTTC
CSARDGRRKGYNEQFF
>many|15|TRBV10-2|TRBJ2-3|TRBD2
TGCGCCAGCACTCTGGGACTACCAAGCACAGATACGCAGTATTTT
CASTLGLPSTDTQYF
>many|12|TRBV5-1|TRBJ1-1|NA
TGCGCCAGCAGCCCCATGGGGGAGGGAGCTTTCTTT
CASSPMGEGAFF
>many|15|TRBV7-9|TRBJ2-3|NA
TGTGCCAGCAGCTCCTCAAACAGCGGCACAGATACGCAGTATTTT
CASSSSNSGTDTQYF
>many|16|TRBV4-1|TRBJ2-1|TRBD2
TGCGCCAGCAGCCAAGATCAACTAGCGGGGAGGAATGAGCAGTTCTTC
CASSQDQLAGRNEQFF
>NA|15|TRBV30|TRBJ2-1|NA
TGTGCCTGGAGTGCAACCCCAGGGGCCTGCAATGAGCAGTTCTTC
CAWSATPGACNEQFF
>medium-sized|16|TRBV12-3/TRBV12-4|TRBJ2-1|TRBD2
TGTGCCAGCGGTGAAGCGGGAGGCCCCTCCTACAATGAGCAGTTCTTC
CASGEAGGPSYNEQFF
>many|15|TRBV5-1|TRBJ1-5|NA
TGCGCCAGCAGCTTGGGCTGGGGGCACAATCAGCCCCAGCATTTT
CASSLGWGHNQPQHF
>few|12|TRBV12-3/TRBV12-4|TRBJ2-3|NA
TGTGCCAGCAGTATCTATTCAGATACGCAGTATTTT
CASSIYSDTQYF
>many|17|TRBV7-3|TRBJ2-6|NA
TGTGCCAGCAGCTTAAGGGGTCGGGACTCTGGGGCCAACGTCCTGACTTTC
CASSLRGRDSGANVLTF
>many|12|TRBV24-1|TRBJ1-1|NA
TGTGCCACCAGTCCCGCGGGGACTGAAGCTTTCTTT
CATSPAGTEAFF
>few|16|TRBV28|TRBJ2-1|TRBD2
TGTGCCAGCAGTTTTGGCACTAGCGGGGGGCACAATGAGCAGTTCTTC
CASSFGTSGGHNEQFF
>many|15|TRBV5-1|TRBJ2-2|NA
TGCGCCAGCAGCTTGGAGGGGGTAACGACCGGGGAGCTGTTTTTT
CASSLEGVTTGELFF